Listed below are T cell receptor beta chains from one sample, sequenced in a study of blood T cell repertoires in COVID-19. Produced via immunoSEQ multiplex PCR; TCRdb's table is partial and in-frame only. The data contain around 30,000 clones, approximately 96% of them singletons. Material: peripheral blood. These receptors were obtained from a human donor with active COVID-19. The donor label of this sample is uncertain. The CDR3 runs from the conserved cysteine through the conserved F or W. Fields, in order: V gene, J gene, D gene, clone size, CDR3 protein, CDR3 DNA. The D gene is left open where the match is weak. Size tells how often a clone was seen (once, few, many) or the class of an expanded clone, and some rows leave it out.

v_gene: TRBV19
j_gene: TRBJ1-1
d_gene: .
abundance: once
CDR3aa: CASTAGWTHTEAFF
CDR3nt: TGTGCCAGTACCGCGGGATGGACACACACTGAAGCTTTCTTT

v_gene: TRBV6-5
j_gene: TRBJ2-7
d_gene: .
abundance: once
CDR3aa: CASGSRTYEQYF
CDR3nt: TGTGCCAGCGGGAGTAGGACCTACGAGCAGTACTTC

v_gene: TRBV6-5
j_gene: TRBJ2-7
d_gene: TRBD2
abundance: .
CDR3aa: CASNPSRGGYEQYF
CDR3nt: TGTGCCAGCAATCCCTCACGCGGGGGCTACGAGCAGTACTTC

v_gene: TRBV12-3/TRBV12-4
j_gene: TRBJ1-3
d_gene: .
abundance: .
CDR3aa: CASSLTGGNTIYF
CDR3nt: TGTGCCAGCAGTTTGACGGGAGGGAACACCATATATTTT

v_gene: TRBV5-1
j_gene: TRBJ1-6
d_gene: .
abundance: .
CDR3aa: CASSPINFASYNSPLHF
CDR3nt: TGCGCCAGCAGCCCAATAAACTTCGCCTCCTATAATTCACCCCTCCACTTT

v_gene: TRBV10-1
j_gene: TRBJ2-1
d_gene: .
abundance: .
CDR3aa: CASSESLSPGYNEQFF
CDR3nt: TGCGCCAGCAGTGAGTCTTTAAGTCCCGGTTACAATGAGCAGTTCTTC

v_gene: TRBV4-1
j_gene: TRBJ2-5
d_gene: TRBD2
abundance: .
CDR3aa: CASSQQGSGRAQETQYF
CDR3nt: TGCGCCAGCAGCCAACAAGGAAGCGGGAGGGCCCAAGAGACCCAGTACTTC

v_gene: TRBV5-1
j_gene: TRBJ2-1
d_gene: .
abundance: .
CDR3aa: CASSLAVAWYNEQFF
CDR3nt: TGCGCCAGCAGCTTGGCGGTCGCCTGGTACAATGAGCAGTTCTTC

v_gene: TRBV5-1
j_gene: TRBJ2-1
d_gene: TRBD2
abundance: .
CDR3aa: CASSPRTSGRARVDEQFF
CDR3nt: TGCGCCAGCAGCCCGAGGACTAGCGGGAGGGCCCGAGTAGATGAGCAGTTCTTC

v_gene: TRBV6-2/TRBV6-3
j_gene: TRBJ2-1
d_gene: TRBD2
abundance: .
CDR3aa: CASSYSSNGRAEDEQFF
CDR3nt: TGTGCCAGCAGTTACTCGAGTAACGGGAGGGCTGAGGATGAGCAGTTCTTC

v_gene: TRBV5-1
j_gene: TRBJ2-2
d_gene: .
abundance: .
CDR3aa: CASSPRGRKNTGELFF
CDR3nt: TGCGCCAGCAGCCCCCGGGGAAGAAAGAACACCGGGGAGCTGTTTTTT